This T cell receptor beta chain was sequenced for a study of blood T cell repertoires in COVID-19. As for the study in general: Specimens from acute and convalescent COVID-19 originated in the United States, Italy and Spain. Sample material is recorded as cDNA or gDNA derived from T cells, B-cell-depleted T cells, or PBMCs.

Original processing notes: Amplification of reference gene primers provided the estimated nucleated cell counts. Using immunoSEQ multiplex PCR, the repertoire was profiled, and TCRdb retains in-frame clones only, with some absent. V and J calls and clone size come straight from that table; D and trimming were deduced from the DNA. Of about 160,000 clones listed, roughly four fifths were seen once; the top ten hold roughly 20%. In germline, CDR1 is LNHDA, CDR2 SQIVND (reference sequence). The CDR3 runs 16 residues. Unmatched junction bases numbered 13, after V lost 7 bases and J lost 4 bases. This receptor was obtained from a woman aged 80 or over with acute or convalescent COVID-19. Sequencing was performed on peripheral blood. The chain carries TRBV19 and TRBJ1-3; 7 positions match TRBD1. CDR3 sequence reads: CASTPTGRREGNTIYF. CDR3 coding DNA: TGTGCCAGTACCCCGACAGGGCGGAGAGAAGGAAACACCATATATTTT.